Sequencing of this TCR beta chain was carried out in a study of monozygotic twins with cystic fibrosis. The CDR3 has 15 amino acids. With 0 bases clipped from V and 10 bases from J, the junction kept 10 bases outside the gene matches. CDR1 and CDR2 (germline): LNHDA, SQIVND (reference sequence). Using immunoSEQ multiplex PCR, the repertoire was profiled, and TCRdb retains in-frame clones only, with some absent. The data contain tens of thousands of clones, under 95% of them singletons. Sequenced input: blood. V gene TRBV19 combines with J gene TRBJ1-2; the match to TRBD1 covers 8 bases. The TCR sequence derives from a girl aged 2-10 years with cystic fibrosis. In DNA, the CDR3 is TGTGCCAGTAGTATAGATCTATTGGACAGGGAATTCTACACCTTC. It codes for CASSIDLLDREFYTF.